This passage covers 13 T cell receptor beta chains from one sample sequenced in a study of T cells in Graves' hyperthyroidism and ophthalmopathy (dated by TCRdb to the late 2010s). The library came from multiplex PCR. The data were produced on an Illumina HiSeq 2000. The TCR beta CDR3 regions were amplified from the RNA transcripts. For the first round of RT-PCR on the TCR CDR3, the HTBI primer set was used together with the Qiagen OneStep RT-PCR kit. In-frame beta chains were kept once TCRdb had trimmed the public reads at Q25 with fastp and called clones with MiXCR. Under each unique CDR3 protein, matching rows form one entry showing the most common genes and DNA. In all, the sample holds some 600,000 distinct CDR3 sequences, and roughly 46% of those were seen once. About 8.2% of the sample belongs to the ten largest clones. The sample was peripheral blood or thyroid tissue (not recorded which). The receptors come from a woman under 30 with Graves' hyperthyroidism. Donor details come from another sample of the same person, matched by shared clones.

This rearrangement joins TRBV19 to TRBJ1-1, with 11 bases lining up with TRBD1. Trimming removed 7 bases from V and 3 bases from J; junction bases left unmatched: 13. Looked up from germline, CDR1 is LNHDA and CDR2 is SQIVND (reference sequence). This CDR3 has 17 amino acids. CDR3 sequence (DNA): TGTGCCAGTACAAGGACAGGGGGCGAAGGTGCGGACACTGAAGCTTTCTTT. It is translated as CASTRTGGEGADTEAFF.

The V and J genes are TRBV25-1 and TRBJ1-1, with unresolved D. Trimming cost V 11 bases and J 6 bases, with 10 bases left between them. Per germline, CDR1 MGHDK and CDR2 SYGVNS. This CDR3 is built from 10 residues. CDR3 bases: TGTGCCCCCCAGGACCCTGAAGCTTTCTTT. This sequence encodes CAPQDPEAFF.

The chain is built from TRBV20-1 and TRBJ1-1; D is possibly TRBD1 (6 bases). With 2 bases removed from V and 1 base from J, the gap between germline ends came to 23 bases. Germline CDR1 is DFQATT and CDR2 is SNEGSKA (reference sequence). This CDR3 contains 18 residues. The CDR3 reads CSARMLGTGGRGNTEAFF. The CDR3 DNA is TGCAGTGCTAGAATGTTAGGCACCGGGGGGCGAGGGAACACTGAAGCTTTCTTT.

Of note for this clonotype: A clone one base away is much larger, so this may be a read error. The chain joins TRBV9 to TRBJ2-7, with D possibly matching TRBD1 (7 bases). Near its end, the DNA agrees better with TRBJ2-1, so the J call may be wrong. The CDR3 spans 15 residues. The germline V gene encodes CDR1 SGDLS and CDR2 YYNGEE. The CDR3 nucleotides read TGTGCCAGCAGGGACTACCGGGACAGTTCCTACGAGCAGTTCTTC. It encodes CASRDYRDSSYEQFF.

With respect to this clonotype: This clone may be a read error of a much larger clone one base away. V gene TRBV20-1 combines with J gene TRBJ1-6, with no clear D. The germline V gene has CDR1 DFQATT and CDR2 SNEGSKA (reference sequence). The CDR3 has 13 residues. V was shortened by 2 bases and J by 8 bases, with 10 bases between the two germline ends. The CDR3 nucleotides read TGCAGTGCTAGACGGGCGTCGCATTCACCCCTCCACTTT. Translated, it gives CSARRASHSPLHF.

This clonotype was seen at least ten times. In DNA form, the CDR3 reads TGTGCCAGCAGTGGCCTCCGGGACCTCGACGAGCAGTACTTC. Its translation is CASSGLRDLDEQYF. The chain employs TRBV25-1 and TRBJ2-7; D tentatively reads TRBD1 or TRBD2 (5 bases each). This CDR3 spans 14 amino acids. With 4 bases removed from V and 5 bases from J, the gap between germline ends came to 15 bases. Germline V lookup: CDR1 MGHDK, CDR2 SYGVNS.

This clonotype showed up just once. V is TRBV15 and J is TRBJ1-2; 10 bases line up with TRBD1. Germline V gene data show CDR1 as LNHNV and CDR2 as YYDKDF (reference sequence). V shed 9 bases, J shed 3 bases, and the junction held 7 bases outside the gene matches. The CDR3 is 14 residues long. This CDR3 is CATARQGADYGYTF. In nucleotides, the CDR3 is TGTGCCACAGCCCGACAGGGGGCAGACTATGGCTACACCTTC.

About this clonotype itself: One junction end does not reproduce the germline sequence, and a read error may be involved. The chain combines TRBV15 with TRBJ1-3; the D is unclear. This CDR3 is 15 amino acids long. Looked up from germline, CDR1 is LNHNV and CDR2 is YYDKDF (reference sequence). The CDR3 DNA follows: TGTGCCACCAGCGGATCGAGGAATTCTAGAAACACCACATATTTT. Protein product: CATSGSRNSRNTTYF.

This clonotype was seen a handful of times. The chain combines TRBV5-1 with TRBJ2-7; a possible D gene is TRBD1 (6 bases). Germline CDR1 SGHRS, CDR2 YFSETQ. With 3 bases removed from V and 2 bases from J, the gap between germline ends came to 15 bases. The CDR3 has 15 amino acids. The CDR3 spells CASSYAGTPTYEQYF. DNA of the CDR3: TGCGCCAGCAGCTACGCCGGGACACCCACCTACGAGCAGTACTTC.

This clonotype was observed a handful of times. The genes are TRBV7-2 and TRBJ1-5; 7 positions agree with TRBD1. The J segment lost 1 base and the V segment lost 3 bases, leaving 6 bases of the junction unmatched. The CDR3 loop spans 16 amino acids. Germline assignment: CDR1 SGHTA and CDR2 FQGNSA. CDR3 amino acids: CASSFALTGSNQPQHF. The CDR3 nucleotides are TGTGCCAGCAGCTTCGCCTTGACAGGGAGCAATCAGCCCCAGCATTTT.

Notes on this clonotype: A clone one base away is much larger, so this may be a read error. The gene calls are TRBV2 and TRBJ1-5, with a possible D match to TRBD1 (5 bases). The V end lost 8 bases, the J end lost 0 bases, and 11 bases lay between the germline ends. The CDR3 loop spans 14 amino acids. CDR1 and CDR2 from the germline V gene are SNHLY and FYNNEI. CDR3 region: CASQAGNSNQPQHF. CDR3 bases: TGTGCCAGCCAGGCAGGGAATAGCAATCAGCCCCAGCATTTT.

This clonotype has a count of ten or more. The V and J genes are TRBV20-1 and TRBJ1-3; D ambiguous. CDR1 and CDR2 from the germline V gene are DFQATT and SNEGSKA (reference sequence). The CDR3 spans 15 residues. Trimming took off 6 bases at V and 0 bases at J, with 15 bases between the two ends. The chain's CDR3 is CSADGRTDSGNTIYF. The CDR3 DNA sequence: TGCAGTGCCGACGGGCGGACGGACTCTGGAAACACCATATATTTT.

In nucleotides, the CDR3 is TGTGCCAGCAGCCTTCGGACAGGGCGACTTACGTACTTC. Amino acids: CASSLRTGRLTYF. V gene TRBV13 combines with J gene TRBJ2-7, with 8 bases lining up with TRBD1. CDR1 is PRHDT and CDR2 is FYEKMQ in the germline V gene (reference sequence). This CDR3 has 13 amino acids. V gave up 5 bases and J gave up 12 bases; unmatched junction bases: 12.